The 27 T cell receptor beta chains reported below all come from one sample, sequenced in a study of blood T cell repertoires in COVID-19. This table comes from immunoSEQ multiplex PCR, and its TCRdb copy is limited to in-frame clones, with some not included. This table holds 110,000 to 150,000 clones, approximately 78% found once. Sequencing was performed on PBMCs or T cells enriched from blood (not recorded which). These TCRs come from a woman aged 45-65 years who had recovered from COVID-19.

This chain connects TRBV14 to TRBJ2-5, with 8 positions matching TRBD2. CDR1 SGHDN and CDR2 FVKESK come from the germline V gene. This CDR3 comprises 16 residues. Trimming cost V 4 bases and J 5 bases; bases outside gene matches: 12. The CDR3 DNA is TGTGCCAGCAGCCGCCTCGGGCGGGGGGATCGGGAGACCCAGTACTTC. As protein: CASSRLGRGDRETQYF.

This clone has only a few counts. This chain links TRBV6-5 with TRBJ2-7; D possibly corresponds to TRBD2 (6 bases). The CDR3 has 13 amino acids. Germline CDR1 reads MNHEY; CDR2 reads SVGAGI. Between the trimmed V and J ends, which lost 6 bases and 3 bases, there was a span of 12 bases. The chain's CDR3 is CASREGWLYEQYV. The CDR3, as DNA: TGTGCCAGCAGGGAGGGTTGGCTCTACGAGCAGTACGTC.

This sequence joins TRBV3-1 (or the pseudogene TRBV3-2) and TRBJ1-2; no reliable D call. Per the germline V gene, CDR1 is LGHDT and CDR2 is YNNKEL (reference sequence). The length of the CDR3 is 13 residues. Trimming removed 1 base at V and 6 bases at J, with 9 bases between. DNA of the CDR3: TGTGCCAGCAGCCAAGTCTGGGAGGATGGCTACACCTTC. It specifies CASSQVWEDGYTF.

The chain links TRBV11-2 to TRBJ2-7; TRBD2 is a possible D gene (6 bases). CDR1 and CDR2 (germline): SGHAT, FQNNGV. CDR3 length: 13 amino acids. The ends were cut back, 5 bases at V and 5 bases at J, with 13 bases in the middle. CDR3 region: CASSRPGLNEQYF. CDR3 nucleotide sequence: TGTGCCAGCAGCAGGCCGGGACTTAACGAGCAGTACTTC.

The J gene is TRBJ1-2, the V gene TRBV24-1; TRBD1 might be the D (5 bases). Deletions cut 1 base from V and 5 bases from J, with 10 bases between. The CDR3 has 14 amino acids. Germline CDR1 reads KGHDR; CDR2 reads SFDVKD. The DNA of the CDR3 is TGTGCCACCAGTGATTTAGGAGGGACGTATGGCTACACCTTC. As protein: CATSDLGGTYGYTF.

This clone came up a few times. The genes are TRBV19 and TRBJ1-4; D is possibly TRBD1 (5 bases). Trimming removed 9 bases at V and 10 bases at J, with 18 bases between. This CDR3 has 13 residues. Germline V gives CDR1 LNHDA, CDR2 SQIVND (reference sequence). The CDR3 region is CASCRQSEGKLFF. The DNA for the CDR3 is TGTGCCAGCTGCAGACAGAGTGAAGGAAAACTGTTTTTT.

This clone was seen many times. The chain couples TRBV10-2 to TRBJ2-5; TRBD2 matches at 9 bases. Germline V CDR1 and CDR2: WSHSY, SAAADI. Trimming at V came to 0 bases and at J to 4 bases, leaving 6 bases not matched to a gene. CDR3 length equals 16 residues. CDR3 sequence reads: CASSESSGGMGETQYF. The CDR3 DNA reads as TGCGCCAGCAGTGAGTCAAGCGGGGGGATGGGAGAGACCCAGTACTTC.

The chain links TRBV6-6 to TRBJ1-1; TRBD1 matches 9 bases. V lost 0 bases, J lost 1 base, and 3 bases stayed unmatched. In germline, CDR1 is MNHNY, CDR2 SVGAGI (reference sequence). The CDR3 spans 16 residues. The chain's CDR3 is CASSYSRTGANTEAFF. The CDR3 DNA is TGTGCCAGCAGTTACTCCAGGACAGGGGCGAACACTGAAGCTTTCTTT.

This chain connects TRBV5-4 to TRBJ2-1; 8 bases fit TRBD2. The CDR3 is made up of 16 amino acids. The V gene's germline CDR1 is SGHNT and CDR2 YYREEE (reference sequence). Trimming at V came to 4 bases and at J to 4 bases, leaving 10 bases not matched to a gene. This CDR3 is CASSPETSESYNEQFF. The DNA for the CDR3 is TGTGCCAGCAGCCCGGAGACTAGCGAGTCTTACAATGAGCAGTTCTTC. Complete variable domain (other parts from reference TRBV5-4 and TRBJ2-1): ETGVTQSPTHLIKTRGQQVTLRCSSQSGHNTVSWYQQALGQGPQFIFQYYREEENGRGNFPPRFSGLQFPNYSSELNVNALELDDSALYLCASSPETSESYNEQFFGPGTRLTVL.

V is TRBV6-2 or TRBV6-3 and J is TRBJ2-7, with D perhaps TRBD1 (6 bases). Trimming pared 5 bases from V and 4 bases from J, leaving 18 bases between. This CDR3 contains 15 residues. Looked up from germline, CDR1 is MNHEY and CDR2 is SVGEGT. CDR3 in amino acids: CASSTSGTSTYEQYV. The CDR3 DNA is TGTGCCAGCAGTACCTCCGGGACATCTACTTACGAGCAGTACGTC.

This clone was seen a single time. V is TRBV6-5 and J is TRBJ1-3; D possibly corresponds to TRBD1 (5 bases). The V end was cut by 5 bases, the J end by 0 bases, with 8 bases between. The CDR3 totals 14 residues. The V gene's germline CDR1 is MNHEY and CDR2 SVGAGI. CDR3 DNA: TGTGCCAGCAGTCACAGGAGCTCTGGAAACACCATATATTTT. Translation gives CASSHRSSGNTIYF.

This clone was seen only a few times. The V call is TRBV25-1, the J call TRBJ1-4, with D perhaps TRBD1 (6 bases). Per the germline V gene, CDR1 is MGHDK and CDR2 is SYGVNS. With 5 bases removed from V and 6 bases from J, the gap between germline ends came to 7 bases. The length of the CDR3 is 12 residues. The CDR3: CASSRQDEKLFF. CDR3 bases: TGTGCCAGCAGTCGACAGGATGAAAAACTGTTTTTT.

V and J are TRBV5-1 and TRBJ1-4; D gene ambiguous. Germline loops: CDR1 SGHRS, CDR2 YFSETQ. This CDR3 is built from 12 residues. The ends were cut back, 4 bases at V and 3 bases at J, with 4 bases in the middle. For the CDR3, the DNA is TGCGCCAGCAGCCTCCCTAATGAAAAACTGTTTTTT. Protein product: CASSLPNEKLFF.

This chain links TRBV19 with TRBJ2-5, with 8 bases aligning to TRBD2. CDR1 is LNHDA and CDR2 is SQIVND in the germline V gene (reference sequence). J lost 2 bases, V lost 6 bases, and 11 bases had no gene match. This CDR3 is built from 16 residues. In DNA, the CDR3 is TGTGCCAGTAGCCCTCGTGTAAGCGGGGGACAAGAGACCCAGTACTTC. Protein product: CASSPRVSGGQETQYF.

V and J are TRBV5-1 and TRBJ1-1; TRBD1 is a possible D gene (6 bases). V was clipped by 3 bases and J by 6 bases, with 12 bases between them. The CDR3 has 13 residues. The germline gives CDR1 SGHRS, CDR2 YFSETQ. CDR3 nucleotide sequence: TGCGCCAGCAGCTGGGGGCAGTCCCCTGAAGCTTTCTTT. Translated: CASSWGQSPEAFF.

The rearrangement links TRBV9 to TRBJ2-1, with 13 bases identical to TRBD2. This CDR3 is 15 amino acids long. In germline, CDR1 is SGDLS, CDR2 YYNGEE. Trimming removed 3 bases from V and 7 bases from J; junction bases left unmatched: 4. CDR3 region: CASSATSGGANEQFF. CDR3 nucleotides: TGTGCCAGCAGCGCTACTAGCGGGGGGGCAAATGAGCAGTTCTTC.

This chain links TRBV7-8 with TRBJ1-3; 9 bases line up with TRBD1. J was trimmed by 1 base and V by 5 bases; bases with no gene match: 6. This CDR3 is 16 amino acids long. Per germline, CDR1 SGHVS and CDR2 FQNEAQ. The CDR3 DNA sequence: TGTGCCAGCAGCCTCCGGGACAGGGTTTCTGGAAACACCATATATTTT. This sequence encodes CASSLRDRVSGNTIYF.

V usage is TRBV7-9 and J usage is TRBJ1-2; D remains unclear. Germline V gene data show CDR1 as SEHNR and CDR2 as FQNEAQ (reference sequence). The CDR3 is made up of 13 amino acids. Deletions cut 5 bases from V and 3 bases from J, with 10 bases between. CDR3 amino acids: CASSHQSDYGYTF. The CDR3, as DNA: TGTGCCAGCAGCCACCAGTCTGACTATGGCTACACCTTC. The full variable domain, in which reference TRBV7-9 and TRBJ1-2 provide the parts outside the CDR3, is DTGVSQNPRHKITKRGQNVTFRCDPISEHNRLYWYRQTLGQGPEFLTYFQNEAQLEKSRLLSDRFSAERPKGSFSTLEIQRTEQGDSAMYLCASSHQSDYGYTFGSGTRLTVV.

V gene TRBV6-5 combines with J gene TRBJ2-1, with unresolved D. Germline CDR1 is MNHEY and CDR2 is SVGAGI. Trimming pared 5 bases from V and 6 bases from J, leaving 11 bases between. The CDR3 runs 13 residues. The CDR3, as DNA: TGTGCCAGCAGTAGCATTCTTTCCAATGAGCAGTTCTTC. Translating gives CASSSILSNEQFF.

The table lists this clone with a few counts. CDR3 residues: CASTRGAGFNEKLFF. The CDR3 coding sequence is TGTGCCAGCACCCGGGGGGCCGGCTTTAATGAAAAACTGTTTTTT. V gene TRBV27 combines with J gene TRBJ1-4; D might be TRBD1 (6 bases). This CDR3 is built from 15 residues. Trimming took 7 bases from V and 4 from J, leaving 16 bases between them. Germline CDR1 reads MNHEY; CDR2 reads SMNVEV (reference sequence).

V is TRBV18 and J is TRBJ2-7, with 8 bases aligning to TRBD1. V lost 3 bases and J lost 2; bases outside the gene matches: 6. Germline V lookup: CDR1 KGHSH, CDR2 LQKENI. The CDR3 totals 15 residues. CDR3 sequence (DNA): TGTGCCAGCTCACCTTACGGACAGGGAGCCTACGAGCAGTACTTC. It translates to CASSPYGQGAYEQYF.

As regards this clone: Other DNA sequences in this specimen translate into the identical CDR3. The chain uses TRBV2 and TRBJ1-2; D is unclear. CDR3 size: 12 residues. The ends were cut back, 4 bases at V and 4 bases at J, with 7 bases in the middle. Germline lookup yields CDR1 SNHLY and CDR2 FYNNEI. The CDR3 nucleotides read TGTGCCAGCAGTGGAGGAGGCTATGGCTACACCTTC. This gives the protein CASSGGGYGYTF.

This clone has a single count. This chain joins TRBV19 and TRBJ1-1, with 8 bases fitting TRBD1. CDR1 is LNHDA and CDR2 is SQIVND in the germline V gene (reference sequence). V dropped 7 bases and J dropped 3; count of bases not matched to a gene: 7. The CDR3 totals 14 residues. The CDR3 here is CASTPTGADTEAFF. The CDR3 region has the DNA TGTGCCAGTACTCCGACAGGGGCAGACACTGAAGCTTTCTTT.

The CDR3 coding sequence is TGTGCCAGCATAGGACTAGCGGGGGTCGGGGAGCTGTTTTTT. Translation: CASIGLAGVGELFF. The chain has TRBV6-5 and TRBJ2-2; 13 nucleotides line up with TRBD2. J was trimmed by 7 bases and V by 7 bases; bases with no gene match: 3. Germline V gene lookup returns CDR1 MNHEY and CDR2 SVGAGI. The CDR3 is made up of 14 amino acids.

The chain is built from TRBV6-5 and TRBJ1-1, with D maybe TRBD1 (6 bases). The CDR3 loop spans 15 amino acids. CDR1 and CDR2 from the germline V gene are MNHEY and SVGAGI. The V and J ends lost 0 bases and 7 bases respectively, with 15 bases between them. CDR3 residues: CASSYSIRGVGEAFF. CDR3 DNA sequence: TGTGCCAGCAGTTACTCGATCAGGGGCGTAGGTGAAGCTTTCTTT.

The rearrangement uses TRBV21-1 and TRBJ1-1; the DNA was not used to check the table's D call, TRBD1. TRBV21-1 is a known pseudogene. The CDR3 covers 13 residues. CDR3 DNA: TGTGCCAGCAGCAAATTCGAAGACAGCGAAGCTTTCTTT. This encodes CASSKFEDSEAFF.

Written as DNA, the CDR3 is TGTGCCAGCAGCCGCGGGACGGTTGGCTACACCTTC. Its translation is CASSRGTVGYTF. This chain joins TRBV12-3 or TRBV12-4 and TRBJ1-2; D is possibly TRBD1 (5 bases). This CDR3 is 12 amino acids long. V was cut by 6 bases and J by 7 bases, with 12 bases left in between.